This T cell receptor beta chain is from a study of OX40 agonist ivuxolimab in advanced cancers. Study details: Patients were treated with intravenous ivuxolimab, dosed at 0.01 to 10 mg/kg and infused every 2 weeks. The study, taken as a whole, reports: Normalized T-cell clonal expansion was also low in some nonresponders. With doses of 0.1 to 3.0 mg/kg, CD4+ and CD8+ blood T cells had undergone clonal expansion by week 6.

The CDR3 loop spans 13 amino acids. Per germline, CDR1 MNHEY and CDR2 SVGAGI. J lost 3 bases, V lost 5 bases, and 4 bases had no gene match. Method: immunoSEQ multiplex PCR; TCRdb's copy keeps in-frame clones and lacks some. The sample includes roughly 41,000 clones, 75% to 90% of them seen just once. Turning to this clone: Its cognate antigen is unknown.

V usage is TRBV6-5 and J usage is TRBJ2-7, with 7 nucleotides matching TRBD1. The material was CD4+ or CD8+ T cells sorted from blood, obtained in a trial of the OX40 agonist ivuxolimab. The source of this sequence is an adult with an advanced solid tumor such as melanoma, head and neck, liver or kidney cancer. CDR3 DNA sequence: TGTGCCAGCAGTGGAGACAGGGTCTACGAGCAGTACTTC. This translates into CASSGDRVYEQYF.